One sample yielded the 17 T cell receptor beta chains listed below, sequenced in a study of blood T cell repertoires in COVID-19 (dated by TCRdb to the early 2020s). Libraries were constructed by the immunoSEQ multiplex PCR assay. TCRdb limited this immuneACCESS table to in-frame rearrangements with V and J called. A share of clones is missing; checked studies link under half to unresolved V genes, and the rest is unexplained. The sample table records roughly 260,000 clones; 75% to 95% of these occur just once. The ten largest make up about 2.5% of the sample. Sample: peripheral blood. All receptors come from a person aged 18 to 30 with COVID-19, enrolled during active disease.

This chain uses TRBV5-4 with TRBJ2-3, with TRBD2 matching over 8 bases. Germline V gives CDR1 SGHNT, CDR2 YYREEE (reference sequence). The V gene end was trimmed by 0 bases and the J gene end by 4 bases; junction bases not matched to a gene: 7. This CDR3 comprises 16 residues. The CDR3 here is CASSLVAGGPADTQYF. The CDR3 coding sequence is TGTGCCAGCAGCTTGGTTGCGGGAGGACCCGCAGATACGCAGTATTTT. Filled out from reference TRBV5-4 and TRBJ2-3, the complete variable domain reads ETGVTQSPTHLIKTRGQQVTLRCSSQSGHNTVSWYQQALGQGPQFIFQYYREEENGRGNFPPRFSGLQFPNYSSELNVNALELDDSALYLCASSLVAGGPADTQYFGPGTRLTVL.

The rearrangement joins TRBV19 to TRBJ1-5; 7 nucleotides match TRBD1. This CDR3 has 15 residues. CDR1 is LNHDA and CDR2 is SQIVND in the germline V gene (reference sequence). With 7 bases clipped from V and 6 bases from J, the junction kept 12 bases outside the gene matches. The CDR3 DNA is TGTGCCAGTACGGGCATAGGAGGGGGCTCTCAGCCCCAGCATTTT. Protein: CASTGIGGGSQPQHF.

V usage is TRBV4-3 and J usage is TRBJ1-5; D is perhaps TRBD1 (5 bases). Germline V gene data show CDR1 as LGHNA and CDR2 as YSLEER. This CDR3 is 15 amino acids long. Between the trimmed V and J ends, which lost 0 bases and 10 bases, there was a span of 16 bases. CDR3 coding DNA: TGCGCCAGCAGCCAAGATCGGCAGGGACTTGTACCCCAGCATTTT. Translating it yields CASSQDRQGLVPQHF.

The chain has TRBV5-6 and TRBJ2-6; maybe TRBD2 (6 bases). From germline, CDR1 is SGHDT and CDR2 YYEEEE. The CDR3 is 15 residues long. Trimming cost V 1 base and J 2 bases, with 7 bases left between them. CDR3 coding DNA: TGTGCCAGCAGCTTGTGGGGGGCTGGGGCCAACGTCCTGACTTTC. Protein product: CASSLWGAGANVLTF.

This clone was seen once. V is TRBV3-1 (or the pseudogene TRBV3-2) and J is TRBJ1-5; the D is unclear. The ends were cut back, 2 bases at V and 6 bases at J, with 5 bases in the middle. The CDR3 runs 12 residues. Germline CDR1 reads LGHDT; CDR2 reads YNNKEL (reference sequence). Here the CDR3 DNA reads TGTGCCAGCAGCCAACGGTTTCAGCCCCAGCATTTT. Amino acids: CASSQRFQPQHF.

The V gene is TRBV4-2, the J gene TRBJ2-2; weak D call: TRBD2 (6 bases). V was trimmed by 2 bases and J by 5 bases, leaving 18 bases between them. In germline, CDR1 is LGHNA, CDR2 YNFKEQ. CDR3 size: 17 residues. The CDR3 spells CASSQLATGVETGELFF. CDR3 sequence (DNA): TGTGCCAGCAGCCAACTCGCAACGGGAGTTGAAACCGGGGAGCTGTTTTTT.

V usage is TRBV4-1 and J usage is TRBJ2-1; TRBD2 aligns across 7 bases. The V segment lost 4 bases and the J segment 4 bases; nucleotides outside the gene matches: 7. Germline V gene lookup returns CDR1 MGHRA and CDR2 YSYEKL. The CDR3 length is 15 residues. In DNA, the CDR3 is TGCGCCAGCAGCCTGGCGGCTAGCGGATACAATGAGCAGTTCTTC. It codes for CASSLAASGYNEQFF.

This rearrangement joins TRBV13 to TRBJ1-3; tentatively, D is TRBD1 (5 bases). The CDR3 consists of 16 residues. V shed 2 bases and J shed 0 bases, with 11 bases lying between them. Germline-derived CDR1 and CDR2 are PRHDT and FYEKMQ (reference sequence). CDR3 amino acids: CASSLYQGHSGNTIYF. The CDR3, as DNA: TGTGCCAGCAGCTTATACCAGGGCCACTCTGGAAACACCATATATTTT.

The chain carries TRBV5-5 and TRBJ1-2; D gene uncertain. The CDR3 runs to 15 residues. Trimming took off 1 base at V and 0 bases at J, with 10 bases between the two ends. Looked up from germline, CDR1 is SGHKS and CDR2 is YYEKEE (reference sequence). The CDR3 loop is CASSLYHGANYGYTF. In DNA form, the CDR3 reads TGTGCCAGCAGCTTGTATCACGGGGCTAACTATGGCTACACCTTC.

In nucleotides, the CDR3 is TGTGCCAGCTCACCACAAGGACAAAATAATTCACCCCTCCACTTT. Its translation is CASSPQGQNNSPLHF. The genes are TRBV18 and TRBJ1-6; tentative D call: TRBD1 (5 bases). The CDR3 extends over 15 amino acids. Germline CDR1 and CDR2: KGHSH and LQKENI. V gave up 1 base and J gave up 5 bases, with 9 bases separating them.

The chain couples TRBV18 to TRBJ2-2, with D maybe TRBD2 (6 bases). The germline V gene has CDR1 KGHSH and CDR2 LQKENI. Trimming removed 1 base from V and 4 bases from J, with 13 bases in between. The CDR3 spans 16 residues. The CDR3 protein is CASSPQLAWGTGELFF. Written as DNA, the CDR3 is TGTGCCAGCTCACCACAACTAGCCTGGGGCACCGGGGAGCTGTTTTTT.

A word on this clone: The same CDR3 arises from other DNA sequences in this sample as well. The rearrangement joins TRBV7-9 to TRBJ1-5, with 7 bases lining up with TRBD1. Losses at the gene ends were 3 bases for V and 5 bases for J; bases not matched to a gene: 1. CDR3 size: 13 residues. Germline V lookup: CDR1 SEHNR, CDR2 FQNEAQ (reference sequence). CDR3 coding DNA: TGTGCCAGCAGCTTGCAGGGGGATCAGCCCCAGCATTTT. Translation: CASSLQGDQPQHF.

This chain uses TRBV9 with TRBJ2-3; 7 bases map to TRBD2. V lost 0 bases to trimming and J lost 4 bases; unmatched junction nucleotides: 11. CDR3 size: 17 residues. CDR1 is SGDLS and CDR2 is YYNGEE in the germline V gene. The CDR3 reads CASSVEGGVSSADTQYF. CDR3 sequence (DNA): TGTGCCAGCAGCGTAGAGGGAGGGGTTAGCAGCGCAGATACGCAGTATTTT.

The genes are TRBV10-3 and TRBJ1-6, with D maybe TRBD1 (6 bases). V was clipped by 6 bases and J by 10 bases, with 16 bases between them. The CDR3 extends over 14 amino acids. Per germline, CDR1 ENHRY and CDR2 SYGVKD. The CDR3 spells CAISGGQGGSPLHF. The CDR3 DNA is TGTGCCATCAGCGGGGGGCAGGGAGGGTCACCCCTCCACTTT.

The rearrangement joins TRBV5-1 to TRBJ1-5; 10 bases match TRBD1. Germline V CDR1 and CDR2: SGHRS, YFSETQ. This CDR3 spans 15 amino acids. V lost 3 bases, J lost 4 bases, and 4 bases stayed unmatched. This CDR3 is CASSYGQGENQPQHF. In DNA form, the CDR3 reads TGCGCCAGCAGCTATGGACAGGGGGAAAATCAGCCCCAGCATTTT.

The genes are TRBV20-1 and TRBJ2-5; no clear D gene. The CDR3 runs to 11 residues. V was trimmed by 3 bases and J by 5 bases, leaving 7 bases between them. Germline V gene data show CDR1 as DFQATT and CDR2 as SNEGSKA (reference sequence). As DNA, the CDR3 is TGCAGTGCTAGTATTGAGGAGACCCAGTACTTC. This translates into CSASIEETQYF.

The chain uses TRBV7-6 and TRBJ1-1, with D tentatively TRBD1 (6 bases). The ends were cut back, 1 base at V and 5 bases at J, with 11 bases in the middle. This CDR3 region has 14 residues. Germline values: CDR1 SGHVS, CDR2 FNYEAQ. In nucleotides, the CDR3 is TGTGCCAGCAGCTTAGGGGAGAGGGGGACTGAAGCTTTCTTT. Its protein product is CASSLGERGTEAFF.